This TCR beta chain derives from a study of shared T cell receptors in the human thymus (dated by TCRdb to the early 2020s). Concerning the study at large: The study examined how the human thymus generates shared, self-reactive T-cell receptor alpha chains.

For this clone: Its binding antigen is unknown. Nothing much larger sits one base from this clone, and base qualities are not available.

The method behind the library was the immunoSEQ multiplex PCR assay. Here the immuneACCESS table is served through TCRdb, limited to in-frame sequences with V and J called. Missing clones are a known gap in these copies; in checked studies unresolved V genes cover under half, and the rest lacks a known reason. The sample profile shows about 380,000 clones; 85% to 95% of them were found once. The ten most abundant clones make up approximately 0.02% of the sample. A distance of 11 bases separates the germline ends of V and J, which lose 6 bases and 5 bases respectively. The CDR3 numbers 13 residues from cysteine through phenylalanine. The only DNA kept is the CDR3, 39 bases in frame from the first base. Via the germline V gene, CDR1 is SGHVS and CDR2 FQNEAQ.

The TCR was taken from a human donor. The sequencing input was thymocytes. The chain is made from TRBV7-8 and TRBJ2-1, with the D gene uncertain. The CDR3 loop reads CASRQMRNNEQFF. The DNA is TGTGCCAGCAGACAAATGAGGAACAATGAGCAGTTCTTC.